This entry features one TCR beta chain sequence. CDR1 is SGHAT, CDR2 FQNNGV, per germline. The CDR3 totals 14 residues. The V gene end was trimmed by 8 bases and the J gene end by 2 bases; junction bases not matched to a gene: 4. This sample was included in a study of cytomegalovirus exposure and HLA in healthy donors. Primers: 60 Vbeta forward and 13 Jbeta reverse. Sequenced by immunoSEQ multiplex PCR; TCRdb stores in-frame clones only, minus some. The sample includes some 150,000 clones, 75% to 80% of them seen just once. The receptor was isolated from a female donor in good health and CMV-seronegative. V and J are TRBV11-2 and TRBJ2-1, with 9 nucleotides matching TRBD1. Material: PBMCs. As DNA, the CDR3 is TGTGCCAGCGGGGACAGGGAGGCCTACAATGAGCAGTTCTTC. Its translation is CASGDREAYNEQFF.